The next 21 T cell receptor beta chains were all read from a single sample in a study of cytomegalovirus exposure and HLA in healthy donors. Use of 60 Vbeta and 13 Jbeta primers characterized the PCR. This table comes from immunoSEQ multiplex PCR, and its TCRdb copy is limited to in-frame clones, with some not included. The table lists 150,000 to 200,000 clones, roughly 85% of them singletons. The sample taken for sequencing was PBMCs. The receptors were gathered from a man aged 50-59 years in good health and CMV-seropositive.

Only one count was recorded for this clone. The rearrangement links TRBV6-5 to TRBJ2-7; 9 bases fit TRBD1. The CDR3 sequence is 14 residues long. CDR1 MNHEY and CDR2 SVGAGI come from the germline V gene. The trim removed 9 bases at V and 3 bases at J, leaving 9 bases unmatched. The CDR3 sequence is CASGGTGTVYEQYF. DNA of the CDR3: TGTGCCAGTGGTGGGACAGGGACAGTCTACGAGCAGTACTTC.

This chain's CDR3 is CASNTAGMSYEQYF. The CDR3 nucleotides read TGCGCCAGCAACACCGCAGGGATGAGCTACGAGCAGTACTTC. This rearrangement joins TRBV5-1 to TRBJ2-7; D is perhaps TRBD1 (5 bases). The CDR3 contains 14 residues. Trimming removed 6 bases at V and 3 bases at J, with 16 bases between. Germline CDR1 and CDR2: SGHRS and YFSETQ.

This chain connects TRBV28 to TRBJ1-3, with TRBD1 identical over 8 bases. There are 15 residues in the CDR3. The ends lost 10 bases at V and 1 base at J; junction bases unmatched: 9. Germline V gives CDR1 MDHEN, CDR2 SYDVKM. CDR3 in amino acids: CATQLQGASGNTIYF. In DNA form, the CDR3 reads TGTGCCACTCAACTGCAGGGGGCTTCTGGAAACACCATATATTTT.

DNA of the CDR3: TGTGCCAGCAGCTTACACCCGAGTAGTCTATCGAACACCATATATTTT. Translated, it gives CASSLHPSSLSNTIYF. V gene TRBV7-9 combines with J gene TRBJ1-3; D is undetermined. The germline V gene has CDR1 SEHNR and CDR2 FQNEAQ (reference sequence). The CDR3 totals 16 residues. V was trimmed by 2 bases and J by 7 bases, leaving 18 bases between them.

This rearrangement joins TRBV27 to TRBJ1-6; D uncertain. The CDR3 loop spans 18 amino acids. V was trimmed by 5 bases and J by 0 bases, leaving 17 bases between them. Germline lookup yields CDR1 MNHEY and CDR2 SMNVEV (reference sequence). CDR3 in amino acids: CASSPLERSGSYNSPLHF. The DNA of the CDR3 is TGTGCCAGCAGTCCGCTCGAGCGGTCGGGCTCCTATAATTCACCCCTCCACTTT.

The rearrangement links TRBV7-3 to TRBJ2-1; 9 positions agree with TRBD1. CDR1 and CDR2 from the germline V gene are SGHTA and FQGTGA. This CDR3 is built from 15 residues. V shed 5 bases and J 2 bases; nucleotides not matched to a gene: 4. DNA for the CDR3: TGTGCCAGCAGCGCGAACAGGGGGCCCTACAATGAGCAGTTCTTC. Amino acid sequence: CASSANRGPYNEQFF.

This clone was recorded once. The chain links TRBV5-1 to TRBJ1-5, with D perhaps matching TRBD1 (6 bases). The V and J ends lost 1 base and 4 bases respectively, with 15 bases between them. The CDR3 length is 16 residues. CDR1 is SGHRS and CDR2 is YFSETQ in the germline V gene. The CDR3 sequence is CASSLFGTNGNQPQHF. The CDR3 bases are TGCGCCAGCAGCTTGTTCGGGACAAACGGGAATCAGCCCCAGCATTTT.

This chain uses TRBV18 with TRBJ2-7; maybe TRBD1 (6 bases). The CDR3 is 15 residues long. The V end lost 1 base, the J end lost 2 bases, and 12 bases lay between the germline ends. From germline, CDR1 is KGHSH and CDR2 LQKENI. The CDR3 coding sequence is TGTGCCAGCTCACCACGGGACACTAAGACCTACGAGCAGTACTTC. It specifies CASSPRDTKTYEQYF.

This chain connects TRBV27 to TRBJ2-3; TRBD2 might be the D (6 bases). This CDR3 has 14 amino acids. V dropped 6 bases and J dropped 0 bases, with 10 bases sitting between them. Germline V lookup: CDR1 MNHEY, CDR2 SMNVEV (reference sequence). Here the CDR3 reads CASSRLGSTDTQYF. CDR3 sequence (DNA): TGTGCCAGCAGCCGACTAGGAAGCACAGATACGCAGTATTTT.

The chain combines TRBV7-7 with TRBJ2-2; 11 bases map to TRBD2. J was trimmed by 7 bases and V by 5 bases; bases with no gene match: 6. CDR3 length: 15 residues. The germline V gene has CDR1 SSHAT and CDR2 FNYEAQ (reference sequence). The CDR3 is CASSHSGGASGELFF. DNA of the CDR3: TGTGCCAGCAGCCATAGCGGGGGGGCGAGCGGGGAGCTGTTTTTT.

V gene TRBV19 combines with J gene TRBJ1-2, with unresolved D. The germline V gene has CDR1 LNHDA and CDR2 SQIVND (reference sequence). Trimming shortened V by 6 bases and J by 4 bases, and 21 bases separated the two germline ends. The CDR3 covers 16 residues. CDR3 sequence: CASSFSIPSRGYGYTF. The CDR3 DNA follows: TGTGCCAGTAGCTTTAGCATACCTAGTCGCGGCTATGGCTACACCTTC.

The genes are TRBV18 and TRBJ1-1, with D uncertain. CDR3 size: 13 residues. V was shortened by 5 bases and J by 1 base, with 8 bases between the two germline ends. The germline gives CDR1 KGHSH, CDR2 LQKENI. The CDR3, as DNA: TGTGCCAGCTCAACGGGAACGAACACTGAAGCTTTCTTT. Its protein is CASSTGTNTEAFF.

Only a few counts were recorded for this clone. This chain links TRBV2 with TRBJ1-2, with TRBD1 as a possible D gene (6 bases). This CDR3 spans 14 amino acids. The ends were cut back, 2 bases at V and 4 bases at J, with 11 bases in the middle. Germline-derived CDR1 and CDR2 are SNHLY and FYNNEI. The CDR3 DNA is TGTGCCAGCAGTGAAACAGGGCAAACCTATGGCTACACCTTC. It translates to CASSETGQTYGYTF.

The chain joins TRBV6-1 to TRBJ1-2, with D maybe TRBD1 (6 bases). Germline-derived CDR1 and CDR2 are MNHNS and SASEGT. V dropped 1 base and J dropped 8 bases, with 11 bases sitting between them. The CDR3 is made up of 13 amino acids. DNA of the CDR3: TGTGCCAGCAGTGAAGTACAGGGAGAGGGCTACACCTTC. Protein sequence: CASSEVQGEGYTF.

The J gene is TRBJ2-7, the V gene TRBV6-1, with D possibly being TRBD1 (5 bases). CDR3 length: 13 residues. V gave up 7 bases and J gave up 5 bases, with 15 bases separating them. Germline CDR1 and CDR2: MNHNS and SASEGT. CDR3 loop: CASTSTGSNEQYF. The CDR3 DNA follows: TGTGCCAGCACTAGTACAGGATCCAACGAGCAGTACTTC.

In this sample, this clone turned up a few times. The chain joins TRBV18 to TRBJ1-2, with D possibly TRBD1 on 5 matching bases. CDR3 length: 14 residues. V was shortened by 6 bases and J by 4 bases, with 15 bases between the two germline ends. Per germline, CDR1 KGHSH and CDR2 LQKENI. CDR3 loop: CASSPELTGYGYTF. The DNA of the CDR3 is TGTGCCAGCTCCCCAGAGTTAACAGGCTATGGCTACACCTTC.

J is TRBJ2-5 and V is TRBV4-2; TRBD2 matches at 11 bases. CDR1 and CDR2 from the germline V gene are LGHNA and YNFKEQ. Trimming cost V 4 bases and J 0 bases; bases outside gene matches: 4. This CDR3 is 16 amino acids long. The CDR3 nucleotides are TGTGCCAGCAGCCCGCAGACTAGCGGGGACCAAGAGACCCAGTACTTC. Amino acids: CASSPQTSGDQETQYF.

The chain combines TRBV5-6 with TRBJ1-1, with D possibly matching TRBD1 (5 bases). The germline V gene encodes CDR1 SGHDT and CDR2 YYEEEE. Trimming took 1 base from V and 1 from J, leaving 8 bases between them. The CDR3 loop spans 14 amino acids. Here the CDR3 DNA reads TGTGCCAGCAGCTTGAACCAGGGGAACACTGAAGCTTTCTTT. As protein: CASSLNQGNTEAFF.

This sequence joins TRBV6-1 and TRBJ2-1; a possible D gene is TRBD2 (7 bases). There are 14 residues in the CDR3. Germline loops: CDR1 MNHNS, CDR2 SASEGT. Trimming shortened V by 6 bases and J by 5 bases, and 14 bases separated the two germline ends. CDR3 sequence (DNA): TGTGCCAGCAGGTCCGGGGGGCGAAACAATGAGCAGTTCTTC. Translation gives CASRSGGRNNEQFF.

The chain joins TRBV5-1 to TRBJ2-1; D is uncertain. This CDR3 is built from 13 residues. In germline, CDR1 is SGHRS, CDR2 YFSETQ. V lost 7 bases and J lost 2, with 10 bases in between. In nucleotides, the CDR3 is TGCGCCAGCTGCCCCGAGGCCTACAATGAGCAGTTCTTC. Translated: CASCPEAYNEQFF.

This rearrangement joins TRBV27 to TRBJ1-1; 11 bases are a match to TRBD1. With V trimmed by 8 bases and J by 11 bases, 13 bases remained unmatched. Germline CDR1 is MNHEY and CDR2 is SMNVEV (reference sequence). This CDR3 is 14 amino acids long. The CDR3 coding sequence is TGTGCCAGCTTCAGGACCTCCGGGACAGGGGGTGCTTTCTTT. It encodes CASFRTSGTGGAFF.